This entry lists 7 T cell receptor beta chains sequenced from one sample in a study of T cell responses to AZD1222 COVID-19 vaccine. Only in-frame clones appear in the TCRdb table, and some are missing; sequencing was by immunoSEQ multiplex PCR. The data show 80,000 to 90,000 clones, about 89% seen once. The starting material was peripheral blood, obtained 28 days after the second AZD1222 dose. The origin of the receptors is an adult who received the AZD1222 COVID-19 vaccine.

The V and J genes are TRBV27 and TRBJ2-2; the D gene is possibly TRBD1 (6 bases). V was shortened by 1 base and J by 4 bases, with 10 bases between the two germline ends. CDR1 is MNHEY and CDR2 is SMNVEV in the germline V gene (reference sequence). The CDR3 covers 15 residues. In DNA, the CDR3 is TGTGCCAGCAGTTTATGGGGGCGCGGCACCGGGGAGCTGTTTTTT. It codes for CASSLWGRGTGELFF.

The CDR3 coding sequence is TGTGCCAGCAGTGAACCGGGACAAGTAGCCTACGAGCAGTACTTC. This encodes CASSEPGQVAYEQYF. The genes are TRBV6-1 and TRBJ2-7; D is possibly TRBD1 (6 bases). This CDR3 comprises 15 residues. V lost 2 bases and J 2 bases, leaving 13 bases between the germline ends. Germline-derived CDR1 and CDR2 are MNHNS and SASEGT.

This rearrangement joins TRBV11-2 to TRBJ1-5; D is unresolved. The CDR3 spans 15 residues. V lost 1 base to trimming and J lost 1 base, with 8 bases between them. CDR1 is SGHAT, CDR2 FQNNGV, per germline. The CDR3 is CASSLGELSNQPQHF. The CDR3 DNA is TGTGCCAGCAGCTTAGGAGAGCTAAGCAATCAGCCCCAGCATTTT.

This clone was seen only once. The rearrangement uses TRBV7-9 and TRBJ1-6; 11 positions match TRBD1. Germline lookup yields CDR1 SEHNR and CDR2 FQNEAQ (reference sequence). The trim removed 5 bases at V and 6 bases at J, leaving 6 bases unmatched. The CDR3 extends over 16 amino acids. DNA for the CDR3: TGTGCCAGCAGCCCCAGGACAGGGGGCTCTAATTCACCCCTCCACTTT. Translated: CASSPRTGGSNSPLHF.

This clone was counted a single time. The chain uses TRBV5-1 and TRBJ1-2; 10 nucleotides match TRBD1. The CDR3 sequence is 14 residues long. The germline V gene encodes CDR1 SGHRS and CDR2 YFSETQ. V lost 5 bases to trimming and J lost 5 bases; unmatched junction nucleotides: 6. The CDR3 DNA is TGCGCCAGCAGTCCGACAGGGGGCGGTTATGGCTACACCTTC. Translated: CASSPTGGGYGYTF.

In its sample, this clone was seen once. The chain couples TRBV2 to TRBJ2-1; possibly TRBD2 for D (5 bases). CDR1 and CDR2 from the germline V gene are SNHLY and FYNNEI. The CDR3 is made up of 14 amino acids. The germline V and J ends were trimmed by 7 bases and 0 bases, with 10 bases remaining between them. The CDR3 sequence is CASTGVRSYNEQFF. CDR3 bases: TGTGCCAGCACCGGGGTACGCTCCTACAATGAGCAGTTCTTC.

The J gene is TRBJ2-3, the V gene TRBV5-1; 9 bases map to TRBD2. Losses at the gene ends were 1 base for V and 1 base for J; bases not matched to a gene: 4. The germline V gene encodes CDR1 SGHRS and CDR2 YFSETQ. The CDR3 totals 16 residues. CDR3 amino acids: CASSLLVAGGTDTQYF. CDR3 coding DNA: TGCGCCAGCAGCTTGTTGGTAGCGGGGGGCACAGATACGCAGTATTTT.